Below, one T cell receptor (beta chain) is given with its context. This clonotype occurred a few times. Its antigen remains undetermined. Within one base of it there is no much larger clone, and no base qualities were kept. The record originates from a study of T-cell memory formation after mild COVID-19 (dated by TCRdb to the early 2020s). For context, the study as a whole: Most TCR sequence clusters were specific to one of the two donors. In a couple of donors, T-cell clones that expanded and contracted after mild COVID-19 were tracked by sequencing TCRalpha and TCRbeta repertoires over time. The cohort comprised two young, previously healthy adult volunteers, one female and one male. General study outcomes and caveats: From day 15 to 85, contracting clones showed balanced CD4/CD8 phenotypes, whereas a second wave of clones that expanded from day 15 to 37 leaned towards CD4+. Contracting CD4+ clones appeared mostly in the CM and EM memory subsets, whereas CD8+ clones were enriched in EMRA. SARS-CoV-2 specificity was not confirmed for the second-wave clones peaking on day 37. Some responding clones were detected in pre-infection memory, suggesting pre-existing cross-reactive memory T cells joined the SARS-CoV-2 response. The study included only a couple of mild cases, and larger cohorts that include severe cases with pre-infection samples were judged to be necessary.

The listed sequencing device is Illumina NovaSeq 6000. TCRalpha and TCRbeta cDNA libraries were constructed by 5'RACE with constant-segment primers, with sample barcodes and unique molecular identifiers being introduced. Trizol reagent was used to extract RNA from every sample. The libraries were amplified in two PCR steps, and the second step added a second sample barcode and Illumina TruSeq adapters. Sequencing of the libraries was done on an Illumina NovaSeq, producing 2 x 150 bp paired-end reads. The authors processed their data as follows. Demultiplexing of reads and collapsing into UMI-guided consensus sequences were performed with migec v1.2.7. Using mixcr v2.1.11, UMI consensuses were aligned to TRA and TRB V and J templates and then assembled into clonotypes. Clonotypes were classified as expanded or contracted when called significant by both edgeR and NoisET, with noise models trained on biological replicates. For edgeR calls, the cutoffs were a false discovery rate-adjusted p below 0.01 and a log2 fold-change threshold of 1. As an exploratory analysis of dynamics, PCA with hierarchical clustering was applied to max-normalized trajectories of the 1000 most abundant clonotypes. Each responding clone was given a CD4 or CD8 phenotype based on the CD4+ and CD8+ repertoires, which had been sequenced separately. TCRdb took the public reads, trimmed them with fastp at Q25, ran MiXCR for clone calling and kept in-frame beta chains. Rows with a matching CDR3 protein are joined into one entry that keeps the most common DNA and genes. The V and J calls here are based on TCRdb, not the publication. Within this sample are under 400,000 distinct CDR3 sequences, with around 21% of them counted one time only. The ten top clones hold under 15% of the sample.

Ficoll-Paque density gradient centrifugation was the method used to isolate PBMCs. From V the trimming removes 2 bases and from J it removes 1 base, while the gene matches leave 3 bases of the junction unaccounted for. The cysteine opens and the phenylalanine closes a CDR3 of 15 amino acids. Only the CDR3 part of the read is kept: 45 bases, read in frame from the first base. CDR1 is given as SGHTA and CDR2 as FQGNSA, both from the germline V gene. This clonotype originated in an adult woman who had mild COVID-19 (a few samples of this study predate the infection). The sample titles of this study are shuffled in the database, so cell type and time point are left out; the donor was told from shared clones. Here the chain combines TRBV7-2 and TRBJ2-3; 7 bases in between match TRBD2. Sequenced material: PBMCs or a T cell subset sorted from them (not recorded which). The DNA sequence is TGTGCCAGCAGCTTATTTCTAGCGGGCACAGATACGCAGTATTTT. It codes for CASSLFLAGTDTQYF. Full variable domain (CDR3 extended with the reference TRBV7-2 and TRBJ2-3 proteins): GAGVSQSPSNKVTEKGKDVELRCDPISGHTALYWYRQSLGQGLEFLIYFQGNSAPDKSGLPSDRFSAERTGGSVSTLTIQRTQQEDSAVYLCASSLFLAGTDTQYFGPGTRLTVL.